A single sample gave rise to the 15 T cell receptor beta chains below, sequenced in a study of T cell repertoires in cytomegalovirus infection. A single record per CDR3 protein comes from TCRdb applying MiXCR to the reads. The sample has fewer than 700,000 distinct CDR3 sequences, approximately 24% seen once. Material: CD8+ T cells from PBMCs. All receptors derive from a human donor in good health (CMV status not recorded). Some clones in this sample may be carry-over from other donors' samples.

The chain has TRBV2 and TRBJ1-2; D possibly corresponds to TRBD1 (6 bases). CDR1 and CDR2 from the germline V gene are SNHLY and FYNNEI. Trimming left V 7 bases short and J 14 bases short, with 14 bases between. The CDR3 extends over 10 amino acids. For the CDR3, the DNA is TGTGCCAGCAAAGGGACACTCGGGACCTTC. This translates into CASKGTLGTF.

About this clonotype: A read error is possible here, since a much larger clone lies one base away. In DNA, the CDR3 is TGCGCCAGCAGCCAAGACAGGGAGGGAACACCCCTCCACTTT. It encodes CASSQDREGTPLHF. The chain joins TRBV4-3 to TRBJ1-6; D may be TRBD1 (5 bases). Germline assignment: CDR1 LGHNA and CDR2 YSLEER. The CDR3 is 14 amino acids. The V gene lost 0 bases and the J gene lost 11 bases, with 11 bases spanning the gap.

The genes are TRBV6-2 or TRBV6-3 and TRBJ2-2; tentatively, D is TRBD1 (6 bases). This CDR3 is 15 amino acids long. Germline V lookup: CDR1 MNHEY, CDR2 SVGEGT. V dropped 6 bases and J dropped 5 bases, with 16 bases sitting between them. As DNA, the CDR3 is TGTGCCAGCAGCAACTGGACAGTCTTTACCGGGGAGCTGTTTTTT. Residues: CASSNWTVFTGELFF.

The chain is built from TRBV4-3 and TRBJ1-1; perhaps TRBD1 as D (5 bases). V lost 1 base and J 7 bases, leaving 10 bases between the germline ends. Germline CDR1 and CDR2: LGHNA and YSLEER. The CDR3 consists of 13 residues. CDR3 protein: CASSQVQGHEAFF. CDR3 DNA sequence: TGCGCCAGCAGCCAAGTCCAGGGTCATGAAGCTTTCTTT.

This clonotype showed up just a few times. The gene calls are TRBV29-1 and TRBJ1-1, with 7 bases aligning to TRBD1. The trim removed 7 bases at V and 1 base at J, leaving 3 bases unmatched. Germline V gives CDR1 SQVTM, CDR2 ANQGSEA. This CDR3 has 12 amino acids. CDR3 sequence reads: CSDGTANTEAFF. The CDR3 nucleotides read TGCAGCGACGGGACAGCGAACACTGAAGCTTTCTTT.

In regard to this clonotype: This may be a read error, as it is one base from a much larger clone. J is TRBJ2-1 and V is TRBV6-6; 9 bases fit TRBD1. Germline values: CDR1 MNHNY, CDR2 SVGAGI (reference sequence). The CDR3 has 16 amino acids. V gave up 10 bases and J gave up 5 bases; unmatched junction bases: 15. Written as DNA, the CDR3 is TGTGCCAACAGCCTCCCCACAGGGGGCCTCCACAATGAGCAGTTCTTC. Translating it yields CANSLPTGGLHNEQFF.

The rearrangement joins TRBV6-6 to TRBJ2-4; D is possibly TRBD1 (6 bases). Germline V gives CDR1 MNHNY, CDR2 SVGAGI (reference sequence). V was trimmed by 5 bases and J by 6 bases, leaving 23 bases between them. CDR3 length equals 17 residues. CDR3 in amino acids: CASSQLDRPSGINIQYF. The CDR3 coding sequence is TGTGCCAGCAGTCAACTTGACAGGCCCTCAGGGATAAACATTCAGTACTTC.

This clonotype was detected many times. The chain couples TRBV12-3 or TRBV12-4 to TRBJ2-2; a possible D gene is TRBD2 (5 bases). With 5 bases removed from V and 2 bases from J, the gap between germline ends came to 12 bases. The CDR3 loop spans 15 amino acids. The CDR3 region is CASSPPGLNTGELFF. The DNA for the CDR3 is TGTGCCAGCAGTCCCCCAGGACTTAACACCGGGGAGCTGTTTTTT.

As for this clonotype: The germline gene is not matched at one end of the junction; a read error may be the cause. This chain joins TRBV28 and TRBJ1-5; possible D gene TRBD1, 5 bases. This CDR3 is 14 amino acids long. Germline V CDR1 and CDR2: MDHEN, SYDVKM. Here the CDR3 DNA reads TGTACCAGCAGTTACGGACAATTGAATCAGCCCCAGCATTTT. It yields the protein CTSSYGQLNQPQHF.

This clonotype appeared a few times. The chain recombines TRBV29-1 with TRBJ1-5; D is ambiguous. V was cut by 4 bases and J by 0 bases, with 7 bases left in between. The CDR3 has 13 amino acids. From germline, CDR1 is SQVTM and CDR2 ANQGSEA. The CDR3 is CSVVRPSNQPQHF. CDR3 nucleotide sequence: TGCAGCGTTGTACGGCCTAGCAATCAGCCCCAGCATTTT.

This clonotype was detected a few times. V is TRBV5-4 and J is TRBJ2-3, with 8 bases aligning to TRBD1. The V segment lost 4 bases and the J segment 2 bases; nucleotides outside the gene matches: 6. This CDR3 has 15 amino acids. Germline CDR1 SGHNT, CDR2 YYREEE (reference sequence). The CDR3 DNA follows: TGTGCCAGCAGCGTAAGACAGGGGAACACAGATACGCAGTATTTT. It yields the protein CASSVRQGNTDTQYF.

In this sample, this clonotype turned up many times. The rearrangement uses TRBV27 and TRBJ1-1; D is ambiguous. In germline, CDR1 is MNHEY, CDR2 SMNVEV (reference sequence). V shed 6 bases and J shed 1 base, with 18 bases lying between them. This CDR3 is built from 16 residues. The CDR3: CASSPQGWEGNTEAFF. CDR3 sequence (DNA): TGTGCCAGCAGCCCCCAAGGTTGGGAGGGGAACACTGAAGCTTTCTTT.

This clonotype was seen repeatedly, ten times or more. This rearrangement joins TRBV7-2 to TRBJ1-2, with a possible D match to TRBD1 (5 bases). The CDR3 is 15 amino acids. V was clipped by 1 base and J by 0 bases, with 9 bases between them. The V gene's germline CDR1 is SGHTA and CDR2 FQGNSA. CDR3 sequence (DNA): TGTGCCAGCAGCTTAGAAGACAGAGCTAACTATGGCTACACCTTC. This codes for CASSLEDRANYGYTF.

The CDR3 nucleotides read TGTGCCAGCAGTTACGTGGCGGGGGGAAATTTATTTGCTGAGCAGTTCTTC. Residues: CASSYVAGGNLFAEQFF. The chain carries TRBV6-2 or TRBV6-3 and TRBJ2-1; 8 bases map to TRBD2. This CDR3 is built from 17 residues. V lost 2 bases, J lost 9 bases, and 15 bases stayed unmatched. From germline, CDR1 is MNHEY and CDR2 SVGEGT.

This clonotype came up a few times. V is TRBV5-8 and J is TRBJ2-1; 12 nucleotides line up with TRBD1. This CDR3 contains 16 residues. The germline V gene has CDR1 SGHTS and CDR2 YDEGEE. The V segment lost 2 bases and the J segment 9 bases; nucleotides outside the gene matches: 9. CDR3 region: CASSFRGTGGLVEQFF. DNA for the CDR3: TGTGCCAGCAGCTTCCGTGGGACAGGGGGCTTGGTTGAGCAGTTCTTC.